This T cell receptor beta chain came from a study of OX40 agonist ivuxolimab in advanced cancers. Trimming cost V 7 bases and J 1 base, with 13 bases left between them. This CDR3 region has 14 residues. Germline V gives CDR1 MNHEY, CDR2 SVGAGI. At baseline, cycle 4 day 1, and cycle 7 day 1, blood was sampled. Some clones are missing from TCRdb's copy, which holds only in-frame ones; the method was immunoSEQ multiplex PCR. The data show some 58,000 clones, roughly nine tenths seen once. The chain carries TRBV6-5 and TRBJ1-1; D is undetermined. This sequence was found in an adult with an advanced solid tumor such as melanoma, head and neck, liver or kidney cancer. The source material was CD4+ or CD8+ T cells sorted from blood, sampled in a trial of the OX40 agonist ivuxolimab. In nucleotides, the CDR3 is TGTGCCAGCAAACAAGCATACCGGAACACTGAAGCTTTCTTT. Its protein product is CASKQAYRNTEAFF.